These 26 T cell receptor beta chains share one sample of origin, sequenced in a study of T cell responses to AZD1222 COVID-19 vaccine. Using immunoSEQ multiplex PCR, the repertoire was profiled, and TCRdb retains in-frame clones only, with some absent. The sample lists roughly 120,000 clones; 88% were seen once. Sequenced material: peripheral blood, taken on day 0 of AZD1222 vaccination. Receptors were obtained from an adult in good health.

V is TRBV6-7 and J is TRBJ2-1, with D uncertain. TRBV6-7 is an ORF, with its function uncertain. V lost 8 bases and J lost 5, with 4 bases in between. The CDR3 spans 10 residues. CDR3 nucleotides: TGTGCCAGCTGTGACAATGAGCAGTTCTTC. Translated: CASCDNEQFF.

Details on this clone: Additional DNA sequences in this sample encode the identical CDR3. Here the CDR3 reads CASSLAVQETQYF. The CDR3 region has the DNA TGTGCCAGCAGCTTAGCCGTCCAAGAGACCCAGTACTTC. The chain couples TRBV7-2 to TRBJ2-5; no firm D call. The V gene lost 0 bases and the J gene lost 1 base, with 3 bases spanning the gap. Per germline, CDR1 SGHTA and CDR2 FQGNSA. The CDR3 extends over 13 amino acids.

This clone was picked up a small number of times. V usage is TRBV9 and J usage is TRBJ1-6; D is ambiguous. Trimming left V 0 bases short and J 3 bases short, with 7 bases between. The CDR3 spans 15 residues. Germline V gene sequence: CDR1 SGDLS, CDR2 YYNGEE. The CDR3 sequence: CASSVAGGYNSPLHF. The CDR3 DNA sequence: TGTGCCAGCAGCGTAGCTGGCGGCTATAATTCACCCCTCCACTTT.

The chain joins TRBV5-4 to TRBJ2-2; D possibly corresponds to TRBD1 (5 bases). The V and J ends lost 0 bases and 4 bases respectively, with 10 bases between them. CDR1 is SGHNT and CDR2 is YYREEE in the germline V gene (reference sequence). The CDR3 has 15 amino acids. CDR3 protein: CASSLDRKTTGELFF. The CDR3 nucleotides read TGTGCCAGCAGCTTGGACAGGAAAACCACCGGGGAGCTGTTTTTT.

The CDR3 DNA reads TGTGCCAGCTCACCTTTAGAGACGGGGGATCGAACCGGGGAGCTGTTTTTT. Translation: CASSPLETGDRTGELFF. The chain has TRBV18 and TRBJ2-2, with D perhaps TRBD2 (6 bases). The CDR3 is made up of 17 amino acids. Looked up from germline, CDR1 is KGHSH and CDR2 is LQKENI. The V end lost 3 bases, the J end lost 5 bases, and 19 bases lay between the germline ends.

This chain uses TRBV7-2 with TRBJ2-1; D is possibly TRBD2 (6 bases). Trimming removed 2 bases from V and 9 bases from J, with 14 bases in between. The CDR3 extends over 14 amino acids. Germline V gene data show CDR1 as SGHTA and CDR2 as FQGNSA. The CDR3 DNA reads TGTGCCAGCAGCTTAATGGAGGGAGCCACTGAGCAGTTCTTC. It translates to CASSLMEGATEQFF.

This chain joins TRBV5-1 and TRBJ2-1, with 9 nucleotides matching TRBD2. V lost 2 bases and J lost 10; bases outside the gene matches: 7. Germline V gives CDR1 SGHRS, CDR2 YFSETQ. CDR3 length: 14 residues. The CDR3 loop is CASSFGGGAREQFF. The CDR3 nucleotides are TGCGCCAGCAGCTTTGGCGGGGGGGCCAGGGAGCAGTTCTTC. The whole variable domain, remainder taken from reference TRBV5-1 and TRBJ2-1, is KAGVTQTPRYLIKTRGQQVTLSCSPISGHRSVSWYQQTPGQGLQFLFEYFSETQRNKGNFPGRFSGRQFSNSRSEMNVSTLELGDSALYLCASSFGGGAREQFFGPGTRLTVL.

The V gene is TRBV10-3, the J gene TRBJ2-5, with D maybe TRBD1 (6 bases). The CDR3 has 14 residues. V lost 5 bases, J lost 4 bases, and 14 bases lay in between. In germline, CDR1 is ENHRY, CDR2 SYGVKD. CDR3: CAISRNRVGETQYF. CDR3 bases: TGTGCCATCAGTAGGAACAGGGTGGGAGAGACCCAGTACTTC.

The chain combines TRBV7-2 with TRBJ1-4; D possibly corresponds to TRBD1 (6 bases). CDR3 length equals 15 residues. V lost 5 bases to trimming and J lost 5 bases, with 15 bases between them. Germline values: CDR1 SGHTA, CDR2 FQGNSA. Written as DNA, the CDR3 is TGTGCCAGCAGCACGGACAGCACTCTGAATGAAAAACTGTTTTTT. Its translation is CASSTDSTLNEKLFF.

This rearrangement joins TRBV6-2 or TRBV6-3 to TRBJ1-5; no reliable D call. V dropped 5 bases and J dropped 6 bases, with 8 bases sitting between them. Germline CDR1 and CDR2: MNHEY and SVGEGT. CDR3 length equals 12 residues. The CDR3 DNA reads TGTGCCAGCAGTGATCAGGCTCAGCCCCAGCATTTT. Its protein is CASSDQAQPQHF.

The chain joins TRBV21-1 to TRBJ1-2. TRBV21-1 is termed a pseudogene. The CDR3 runs to 18 residues. CDR3 in DNA: TGTGCCAGCAGCATCCGATCTGCAAGTGGGGGACCCAACTATGGCTACACCTTC. It translates to CASSIRSASGGPNYGYTF.

The table lists this clone with a few counts. This rearrangement joins TRBV5-1 to TRBJ1-2; TRBD1 matches at 7 bases. This CDR3 is 13 amino acids long. Germline-derived CDR1 and CDR2 are SGHRS and YFSETQ. J lost 6 bases, V lost 5 bases, and 7 bases had no gene match. The chain's CDR3 is CASRAGTEDGYTF. Written as DNA, the CDR3 is TGCGCCAGCAGGGCCGGGACAGAAGATGGCTACACCTTC.

The chain combines TRBV14 with TRBJ1-2; 7 bases agree with TRBD1. CDR3 length: 13 residues. Germline-derived CDR1 and CDR2 are SGHDN and FVKESK. V was pared by 2 bases and J by 7 bases, with 4 bases of the junction left unmatched. The CDR3 protein is CASSQLRDSGYTF. The CDR3 DNA sequence: TGTGCCAGCAGCCAACTTCGGGACAGTGGCTACACCTTC.

This chain links TRBV7-9 with TRBJ2-1, with 11 bases matching TRBD1. The CDR3 runs 15 residues. From germline, CDR1 is SEHNR and CDR2 FQNEAQ (reference sequence). V dropped 4 bases and J dropped 4; count of bases not matched to a gene: 3. As DNA, the CDR3 is TGTGCCAGCAGCTCGGGACAGGGGGATTACAATGAGCAGTTCTTC. As protein: CASSSGQGDYNEQFF.

The V gene is TRBV29-1, the J gene TRBJ2-7; 9 bases line up with TRBD1. Losses at the gene ends were 6 bases for V and 4 bases for J; bases not matched to a gene: 7. Germline lookup yields CDR1 SQVTM and CDR2 ANQGSEA. The CDR3 loop spans 13 amino acids. Here the CDR3 DNA reads TGCAGCGTCCCGGGACAGGGAAATTACGAGCAGTACTTC. It translates to CSVPGQGNYEQYF.

V and J are TRBV10-3 and TRBJ1-5; D is unresolved. The CDR3 totals 12 residues. Germline V gives CDR1 ENHRY, CDR2 SYGVKD. V was cut by 0 bases and J by 4 bases, with 1 base left in between. CDR3 bases: TGTGCCATCAGTGAGTCGAATCAGCCCCAGCATTTT. Its protein is CAISESNQPQHF.

The rearrangement uses TRBV30 and TRBJ1-1; D not resolved. Trimming removed 0 bases from V and 0 bases from J, with 11 bases in between. The CDR3 is made up of 15 amino acids. Germline values: CDR1 GTSNPN, CDR2 SVGIG (reference sequence). CDR3 residues: CAWSVLPDMNTEAFF. CDR3 DNA sequence: TGTGCCTGGAGTGTACTACCAGATATGAACACTGAAGCTTTCTTT. The whole variable domain, remainder taken from reference TRBV30 and TRBJ1-1, is SQTIHQWPATLVQPVGSPLSLECTVEGTSNPNLYWYRQAAGRGLQLLFYSVGIGQISSEVPQNLSASRPQDRQFILSSKKLLLSDSGFYLCAWSVLPDMNTEAFFGQGTRLTVV.

The rearrangement uses TRBV20-1 and TRBJ1-1; D is ambiguous. The length of the CDR3 is 16 residues. V was cut by 3 bases and J by 1 base, with 18 bases left in between. Germline V gene lookup returns CDR1 DFQATT and CDR2 SNEGSKA (reference sequence). CDR3 nucleotides: TGCAGTGCTAGTTTGGCCAGCCCCCGGGGGAACACTGAAGCTTTCTTT. This gives the protein CSASLASPRGNTEAFF.

The chain carries TRBV6-2 or TRBV6-3 and TRBJ2-3; TRBD2 matches at 7 bases. Germline CDR1 is MNHEY and CDR2 is SVGEGT. There are 15 residues in the CDR3. Losses at the gene ends were 4 bases for V and 2 bases for J; bases not matched to a gene: 6. The CDR3 nucleotides read TGTGCCAGCAGTTTGGGGGAGGGAATCACAGATACGCAGTATTTT. Its protein is CASSLGEGITDTQYF.

The chain couples TRBV3-1 (or the pseudogene TRBV3-2) to TRBJ2-1; no firm D call. The CDR3 runs to 12 residues. Germline V CDR1 and CDR2: LGHDT, YNNKEL (reference sequence). Trimming cost V 3 bases and J 10 bases, with 10 bases left between them. As DNA, the CDR3 is TGTGCCAGCAGCCACATCGGGTCAGAGCAGTTCTTC. Protein: CASSHIGSEQFF.

The chain has TRBV9 and TRBJ1-3; D remains unclear. The CDR3 loop spans 13 amino acids. CDR1 is SGDLS, CDR2 YYNGEE, per germline. V was pared by 6 bases and J by 4 bases, with 11 bases between. The CDR3: CASTPVGGNTIYF. In nucleotides, the CDR3 is TGTGCCAGCACCCCAGTAGGGGGAAACACCATATATTTT.

The V gene is TRBV7-8, the J gene TRBJ1-4; 8 nucleotides line up with TRBD1. Germline CDR1 reads SGHVS; CDR2 reads FQNEAQ. V shed 5 bases, J shed 4 bases, and the junction held 6 bases outside the gene matches. The CDR3 spans 15 residues. In nucleotides, the CDR3 is TGTGCCAGCAGCCTTGGACAGGGCCGTAATGAAAAACTGTTTTTT. This encodes CASSLGQGRNEKLFF. The full variable domain, completed using reference TRBV7-8 and TRBJ1-4, is GAGVSQSPRYKVAKRGQDVALRCDPISGHVSLFWYQQALGQGPEFLTYFQNEAQLDKSGLPSDRFFAERPEGSVSTLKIQRTQQEDSAVYLCASSLGQGRNEKLFFGSGTQLSVL.

V gene TRBV7-2 combines with J gene TRBJ1-2, with D unresolved. Trimming took 2 bases from V and 4 from J, leaving 5 bases between them. The CDR3 has 12 amino acids. Germline lookup yields CDR1 SGHTA and CDR2 FQGNSA. This chain's CDR3 is CASSLYSYGYTF. The CDR3 bases are TGTGCCAGCAGCTTATACAGCTATGGCTACACCTTC.

The chain links TRBV18 to TRBJ2-1, with TRBD2 matching 8 bases. The V gene's germline CDR1 is KGHSH and CDR2 LQKENI. The CDR3 sequence is 17 residues long. After removal of 2 bases from V and 4 bases from J, the junction contained 10 bases not matched to a gene. CDR3 sequence: CASSPKTASGGYNEQFF. The CDR3 region has the DNA TGTGCCAGCTCACCAAAGACCGCCAGCGGGGGTTACAATGAGCAGTTCTTC.

V usage is TRBV6-5 and J usage is TRBJ2-5, with unresolved D. The CDR3 loop spans 12 amino acids. Germline CDR1 and CDR2: MNHEY and SVGAGI. V gave up 6 bases and J gave up 5 bases, with 10 bases separating them. The CDR3 here is CASRALGETQYF. CDR3 coding DNA: TGTGCCAGCAGGGCTCTAGGGGAGACCCAGTACTTC.

This clone occurred once. This chain connects TRBV20-1 to TRBJ1-6; 9 nucleotides agree with TRBD1. The germline gives CDR1 DFQATT, CDR2 SNEGSKA (reference sequence). Losses at the gene ends were 3 bases for V and 7 bases for J; bases not matched to a gene: 4. There are 14 residues in the CDR3. CDR3 in amino acids: CSASEDRGNSPLHF. Written as DNA, the CDR3 is TGCAGTGCTAGTGAAGACAGGGGGAATTCACCCCTCCACTTT.